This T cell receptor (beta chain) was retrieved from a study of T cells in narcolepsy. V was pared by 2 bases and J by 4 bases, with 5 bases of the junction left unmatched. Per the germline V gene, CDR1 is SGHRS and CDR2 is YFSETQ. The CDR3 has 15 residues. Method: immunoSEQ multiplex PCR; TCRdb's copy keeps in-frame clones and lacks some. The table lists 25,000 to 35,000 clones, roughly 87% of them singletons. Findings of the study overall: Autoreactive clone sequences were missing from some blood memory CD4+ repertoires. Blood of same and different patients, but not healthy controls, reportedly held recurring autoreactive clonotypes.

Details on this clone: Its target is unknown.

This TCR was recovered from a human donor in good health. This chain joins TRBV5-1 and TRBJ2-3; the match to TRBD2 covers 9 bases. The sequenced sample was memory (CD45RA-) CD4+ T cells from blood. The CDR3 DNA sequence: TGCGCCAGCAGCTTCCGCGGGGGGGCAGCAGATACGCAGTATTTT. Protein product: CASSFRGGAADTQYF. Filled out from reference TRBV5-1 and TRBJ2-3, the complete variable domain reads KAGVTQTPRYLIKTRGQQVTLSCSPISGHRSVSWYQQTPGQGLQFLFEYFSETQRNKGNFPGRFSGRQFSNSRSEMNVSTLELGDSALYLCASSFRGGAADTQYFGPGTRLTVL.